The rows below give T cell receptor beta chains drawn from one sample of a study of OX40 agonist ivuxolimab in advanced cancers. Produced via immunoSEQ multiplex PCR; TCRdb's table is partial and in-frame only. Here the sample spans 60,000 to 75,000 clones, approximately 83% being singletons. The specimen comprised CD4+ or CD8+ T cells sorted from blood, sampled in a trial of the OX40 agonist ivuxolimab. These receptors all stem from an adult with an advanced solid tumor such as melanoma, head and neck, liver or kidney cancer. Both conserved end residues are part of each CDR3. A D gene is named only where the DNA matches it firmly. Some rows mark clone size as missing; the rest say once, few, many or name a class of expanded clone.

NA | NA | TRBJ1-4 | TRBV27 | TGTGCCAGCACCTCGACGGGGCGGCCGGGAGAAAAACTGTTTTTT | CASTSTGRPGEKLFF
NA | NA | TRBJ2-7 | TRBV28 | TGTGCCAGCAGCCCGGCTGATCTATACGAGCAGTACTTC | CASSPADLYEQYF
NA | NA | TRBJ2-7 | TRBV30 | TGTGCCGGCACGCCTTTGGGACGGACCTACGAGCAGTACTTC | CAGTPLGRTYEQYF
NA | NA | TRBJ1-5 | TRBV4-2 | TGTGCCAGCAGCCAAGACAGGGGCCCCTCTCAGCCCCAGCATTTT | CASSQDRGPSQPQHF
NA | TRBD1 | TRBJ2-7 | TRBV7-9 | TGTGCCAGCAGCCCTTTCGGGACAGTCTACGAGCAGTACTTC | CASSPFGTVYEQYF
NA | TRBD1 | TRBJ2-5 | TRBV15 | TGTGCCACCAGCAGCACCGGGACAGGGATAGTGACCCAGTACTTC | CATSSTGTGIVTQYF
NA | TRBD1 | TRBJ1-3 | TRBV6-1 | TGTGCCAGCAGTGAATACCGGACAGGGGTGTGGGGAAACACCATATATTTT | CASSEYRTGVWGNTIYF
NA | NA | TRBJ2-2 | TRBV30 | TGTGCCTGGAACCGGGGCGCGGTCACCGGGGAGCTGTTTTTT | CAWNRGAVTGELFF
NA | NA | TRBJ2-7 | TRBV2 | TGTGCCAGCAGTGTAAAGGCTGGTTCCGAGCAGTACTTC | CASSVKAGSEQYF
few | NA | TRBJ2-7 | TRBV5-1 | TGCGCCAGCAGCTTGGCGGGGAGCGAGCAGTACTTC | CASSLAGSEQYF
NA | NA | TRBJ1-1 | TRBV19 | TGTGCCAGTAGTTGGCAGGGCCTTAACACTGAAGCTTTCTTT | CASSWQGLNTEAFF
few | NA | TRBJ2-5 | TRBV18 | TGTGCCAGCTCACCTGCCGTGGAGACCCAGTACTTC | CASSPAVETQYF
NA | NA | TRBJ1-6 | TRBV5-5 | TGTGCCAGCAGCTTAGGAGGGTATAATTCACCCCTCCACTTT | CASSLGGYNSPLHF
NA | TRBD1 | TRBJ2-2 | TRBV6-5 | TGTGCCAGCAGGCCGGGACAGCGACCGGGGGAGCTGTTTTTT | CASRPGQRPGELFF
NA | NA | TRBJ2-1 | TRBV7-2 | TGTGCCAGCAGCTTAGCGTCCACACTCGGGGGCAATGAGCAGTTCTTC | CASSLASTLGGNEQFF
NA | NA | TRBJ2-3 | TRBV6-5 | TGTGCCAGCCGGAGGCAGGGAACAGATACGCAGTATTTT | CASRRQGTDTQYF
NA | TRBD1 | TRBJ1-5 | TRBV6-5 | TGTGCCAGCAGTCAGGGGGCAGGTCAGCCCCAGCATTTT | CASSQGAGQPQHF
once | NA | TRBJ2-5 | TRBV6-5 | TGTGCCAGCAGTTCCCCGGCCAGAGGGCAAGAGACCCAGTACTTC | CASSSPARGQETQYF
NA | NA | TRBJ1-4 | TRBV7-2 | TGTGCCAGCAGCTTAGCGGGCTCGCGAAAAGAAAAACTGTTTTTT | CASSLAGSRKEKLFF
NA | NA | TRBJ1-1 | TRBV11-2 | TGTGCCAGCAGCTTAGGCAGGACGGTGACCATGAACACTGAAGCTTTCTTT | CASSLGRTVTMNTEAFF
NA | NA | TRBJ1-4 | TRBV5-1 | TGCGCCAGCACCAACCTCCCCTTCTCCCGGACAGACAATGAAAAACTGTTTTTT | CASTNLPFSRTDNEKLFF
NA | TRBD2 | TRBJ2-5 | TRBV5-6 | TGTGCCAGCAGCCGGCCGGGACTAGCTGATCAAGAGACCCAGTACTTC | CASSRPGLADQETQYF
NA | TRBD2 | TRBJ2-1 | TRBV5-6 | TGTGCCAGCAGCTTGCCAGGGCTAGCGGGGGGTTTGTACAATGAGCAGTTCTTC | CASSLPGLAGGLYNEQFF
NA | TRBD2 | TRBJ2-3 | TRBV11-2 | TGTGCCAGCAGCTTAGATCGGGAGGAGGCGCTGCGTTGGGGTACGCAGTATTTT | CASSLDREEALRWGTQYF
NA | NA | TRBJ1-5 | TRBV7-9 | TGTGCCAGCAGCCCGGCCCTCCCCGGTAGCAATCAGCCCCAGCATTTT | CASSPALPGSNQPQHF
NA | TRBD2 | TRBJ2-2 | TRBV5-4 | TGTGCCAGCAGCCTAGGGAGGGAGGGTTCGCTGTTTTTT | CASSLGREGSLFF
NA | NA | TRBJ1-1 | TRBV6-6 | TGTGCCAGCAGCCCAGGGGTCTCGAACACTGAAGCTTTCTTT | CASSPGVSNTEAFF
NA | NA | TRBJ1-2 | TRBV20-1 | TGCAGTGCATCAGGGGAGGGGGGCTACACCTTC | CSASGEGGYTF
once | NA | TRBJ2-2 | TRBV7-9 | TGTGCCAGCAGCTTAGAGGGGGGCACCGGGGAGCTGTTTTTT | CASSLEGGTGELFF
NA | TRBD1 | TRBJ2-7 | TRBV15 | TGTGCCACCAGCAGAGATAGAGGGGGCGAGGAGCAGTACTTC | CATSRDRGGEEQYF
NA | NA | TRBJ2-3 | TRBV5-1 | TGCGCCAGCAGCCGTAGCGGAACCGGGGATACGCAGTATTTT | CASSRSGTGDTQYF
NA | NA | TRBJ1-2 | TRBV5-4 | TGTGCCAGCAGCTTGGACAGGGACCCCTATGGCTACACCTTC | CASSLDRDPYGYTF
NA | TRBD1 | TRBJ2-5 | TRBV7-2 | TGTGCCAGCAGCGCTCGACAGGGGAGCCAAGAGACCCAGTACTTC | CASSARQGSQETQYF
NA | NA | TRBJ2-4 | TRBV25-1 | TGTGCCAGCAGTAAACAGGGAAACATTCAGTACTTC | CASSKQGNIQYF
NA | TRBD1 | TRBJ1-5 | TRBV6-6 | TGTGCCAGCAGTTACTCGCCGACAGGGAGGGTACAGCCCCAGCATTTT | CASSYSPTGRVQPQHF
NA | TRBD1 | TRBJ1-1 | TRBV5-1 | TGCGCCAGCAGCTTCCCCTCTGGGACAGGTCGGGGCACTGAAGCTTTCTTT | CASSFPSGTGRGTEAFF
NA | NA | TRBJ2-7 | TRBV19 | TGTGCCAGTAGTACACAGGGCTACGAGCAGTACTTC | CASSTQGYEQYF
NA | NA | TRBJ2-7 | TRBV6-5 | TGTGCCAGCCGGCGGACAGCCAGCTCCTACGAGCAGTACTTC | CASRRTASSYEQYF
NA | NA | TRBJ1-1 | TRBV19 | TGTGCCAGTAGTCTAATGGCGGGACACCTGAACACTGAAGCTTTCTTT | CASSLMAGHLNTEAFF
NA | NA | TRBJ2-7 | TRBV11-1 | TGTGCCAGCAGCTTAGCGCCTCCTCCCTACGAGCAGTACTTC | CASSLAPPPYEQYF
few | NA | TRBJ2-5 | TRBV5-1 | TGCGCCAGCAGCTTGGTCTGGCGGGGTCAAGAGACCCAGTACTTC | CASSLVWRGQETQYF
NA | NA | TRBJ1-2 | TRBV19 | TGTGCCACTACGGGTCCGGAATATGGCTACACCTTC | CATTGPEYGYTF
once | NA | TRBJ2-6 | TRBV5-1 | TGCGCCAGCTCGCGGGCTATCCACTCTGGGGCCAACGTCCTGACTTTC | CASSRAIHSGANVLTF
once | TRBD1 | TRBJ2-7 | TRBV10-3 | TGTGCCATCAGTGGGGCCAGGGGGCCCTCCTACTACGAGCAGTACTTC | CAISGARGPSYYEQYF
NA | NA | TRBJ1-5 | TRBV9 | TGTGCCAGCAGCTCGGGGGGTGGCAATCAGCCCCAGCATTTT | CASSSGGGNQPQHF
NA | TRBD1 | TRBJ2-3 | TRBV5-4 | TGTGCCAGCAGCTTGGTGCAGGGGGTCACAGATACGCAGTATTTT | CASSLVQGVTDTQYF